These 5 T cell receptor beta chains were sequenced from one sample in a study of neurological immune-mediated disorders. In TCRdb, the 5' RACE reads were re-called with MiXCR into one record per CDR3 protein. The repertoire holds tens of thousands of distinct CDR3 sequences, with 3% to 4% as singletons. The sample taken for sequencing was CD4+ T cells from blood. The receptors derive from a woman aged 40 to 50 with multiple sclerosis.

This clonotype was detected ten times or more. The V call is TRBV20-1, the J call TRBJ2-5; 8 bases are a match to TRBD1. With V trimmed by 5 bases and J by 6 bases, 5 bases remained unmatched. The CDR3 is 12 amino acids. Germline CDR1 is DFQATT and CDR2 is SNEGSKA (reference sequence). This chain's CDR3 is CSAADRGQTQYF. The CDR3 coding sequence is TGCAGTGCTGCCGACAGGGGCCAGACCCAGTACTTC.

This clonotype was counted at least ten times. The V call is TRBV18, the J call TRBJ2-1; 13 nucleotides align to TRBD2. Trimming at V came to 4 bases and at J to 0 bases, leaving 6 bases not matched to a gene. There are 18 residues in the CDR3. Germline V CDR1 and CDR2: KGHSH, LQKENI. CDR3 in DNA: TGTGCCAGCTCACGGGGACTAGCGGGGCGGAGCTCCTACAATGAGCAGTTCTTC. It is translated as CASSRGLAGRSSYNEQFF.

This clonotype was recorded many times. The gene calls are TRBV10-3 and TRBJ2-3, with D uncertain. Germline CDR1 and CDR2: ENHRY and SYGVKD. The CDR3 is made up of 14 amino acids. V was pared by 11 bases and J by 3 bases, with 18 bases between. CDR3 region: CAAQLGQETDTQYF. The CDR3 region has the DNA TGTGCCGCCCAATTAGGGCAGGAGACAGATACGCAGTATTTT.

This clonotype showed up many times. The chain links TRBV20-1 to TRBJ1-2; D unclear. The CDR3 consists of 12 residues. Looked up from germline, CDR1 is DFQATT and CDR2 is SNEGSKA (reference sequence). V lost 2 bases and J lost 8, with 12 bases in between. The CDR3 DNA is TGCAGTGCTAGAAGTCCCTGGGAGGGCTACACCTTC. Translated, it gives CSARSPWEGYTF.

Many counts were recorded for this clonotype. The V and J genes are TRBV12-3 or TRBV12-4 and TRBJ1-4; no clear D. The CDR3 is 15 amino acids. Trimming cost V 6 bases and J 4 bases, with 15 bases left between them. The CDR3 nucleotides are TGTGCCAGCAGACTATGGACGGAAGTTAATGAAAAACTGTTTTTT. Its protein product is CASRLWTEVNEKLFF.